The T cell receptor beta chain under discussion was sequenced for a study of T cell repertoires in cytomegalovirus infection. Background on the study: The study used recently identified HLA-C-restricted and well-studied HLA-B-restricted CMV epitopes. Study results and limitations: Within the response measured ex vivo, HLA-C-restricted CMV-specific TCR beta clonotypes were dominant.

TCRdb reanalysed the reads using MiXCR and keeps one entry per CDR3 protein. The data show about 920,000 distinct CDR3 sequences, approximately 31% seen once. This clonotype was picked up a small number of times. Its antigen is not identified. The germline CDR1 and CDR2 sequences are MNHEY and SVGAGI. V was clipped by 0 bases and J by 2 bases; unmatched bases: 3. The length of the CDR3 is 16 residues. The clonotype comes from a human donor in good health (CMV status not recorded). Some clones in this sample may be carry-over from other donors' samples. The chain employs TRBV6-5 and TRBJ2-1, with 8 bases identical to TRBD1. The specimen was cultured CD8+ T cells from PBMCs, collected from culture after CMV antigen stimulation. The CDR3 DNA reads as TGTGCCAGCAGTTACTCGACAGGGGCCCCCTACAATGAGCAGTTCTTC. Protein sequence: CASSYSTGAPYNEQFF.